This T cell receptor (beta chain) was profiled in a study of cytomegalovirus exposure and HLA in healthy donors. In this sample, this clone turned up a few times. The study ran its PCR with 60 Vbeta and 13 Jbeta primers. Repertoires were generated with immunoSEQ multiplex PCR, while TCRdb's copy carries only in-frame clones and drops some. The repertoire includes about 160,000 clones, over 65% of them detected once, and under 4% sits in the top ten. The TCR originated in a woman between 40 and 50 years old in good health and CMV-seronegative. Sequencing used PBMCs.

In DNA, the CDR3 is TGTGCCAGCAGCTCGACTAGCGGGGGGGCAGACAATGAGCAGTTCTTC. Translating gives CASSSTSGGADNEQFF. This chain joins TRBV7-9 and TRBJ2-1; TRBD2 agrees at 14 bases. The V and J ends lost 4 bases and 5 bases, in that order; junction bases with no gene match: 4. Germline V lookup: CDR1 SEHNR, CDR2 FQNEAQ (reference sequence). This CDR3 has 16 amino acids.